These T cell receptor beta chains were read from a single sample in a study of cytomegalovirus exposure and HLA in healthy donors. Sequenced by immunoSEQ multiplex PCR; TCRdb stores in-frame clones only, minus some. The profile covers 150,000 to 200,000 clones, with 79% appearing a single time and 2% to 2.5% taken by the ten largest. The source material was PBMCs. These receptors all stem from a woman aged 45-65 years in good health and CMV-seronegative. Both conserved end residues are trimmed from each CDR3.

j_gene,v_gene,CDR3aa
TRBJ2-7,TRBV28,ASSRGGQGHYEQY
TRBJ2-7,TRBV7-8,ASSLAVQRTSGRPPYEQY
TRBJ2-7,TRBV28,ASSSPGAGGYEQY
TRBJ2-5,TRBV4-3,ASSQEGQGAQETQY
TRBJ2-1,TRBV28,ASSFGALAENNEQF
TRBJ2-1,TRBV2,ASNTVTSSYNEQF
TRBJ1-1,TRBV25-1,ASSGGGAWLTEAF
TRBJ1-5,TRBV15,ATSRGGSNQPQH
TRBJ2-7,TRBV6-1,ASSSGIIYEQY
TRBJ1-1,TRBV28,ASSFRGIGTEAF
TRBJ1-6,TRBV5-6,ASSLGSGREEVDSPLH
TRBJ2-7,TRBV7-2,ASSPLWNTQANEQY
TRBJ1-1,TRBV25-1,ASSGGVGEAF
TRBJ1-2,TRBV5-1,ASSSQSGSNGYT
TRBJ2-3,TRBV5-1,ASSLVGGQSGDTQY
TRBJ1-1,TRBV27,ASSPRREMNTEAF
TRBJ1-2,TRBV28,ASSLQGSGYT
TRBJ2-2,TRBV7-2,ASSPTLLSGELF
TRBJ2-5,TRBV19,ASRNAGTGWETQY
TRBJ1-1,TRBV5-3,ARSFRDREDGAF
TRBJ1-1,TRBV2,ASSLRDINTEAF
TRBJ1-3,TRBV7-9,ASSLYSQVGNTIY
TRBJ2-5,TRBV7-2,ASSREAGVLKTQY
TRBJ1-2,TRBV14,ASSQWRVNRGYT
TRBJ1-1,TRBV19,ASSRTQGARRTEAF
TRBJ2-3,TRBV28,ASSLSLGTSGGFTQY
TRBJ1-5,TRBV15,ATSRGAPGSNQPQH
TRBJ2-7,TRBV6-6,ASRRTGRDEQY
TRBJ1-1,TRBV7-2,ASSLQPMTGRTEAF
TRBJ2-7,TRBV19,ASSWTGDSSYEQY
TRBJ2-5,TRBV6-5,ASSYGGTSQETQY
TRBJ1-5,TRBV7-8,ASSLIDRDRDQPQH
TRBJ1-1,TRBV29-1,SVQGGAGVNTEAF
TRBJ2-2,TRBV18,ASSPAGLAGVAGELF
TRBJ2-5,TRBV6-1,ASSAYLAPQETQY
TRBJ1-2,TRBV28,ATSMAGGNGYT
TRBJ1-4,TRBV7-8,ASSLGRGEKLF
TRBJ1-5,TRBV19,ASTLTGQAGQQPQH
TRBJ1-3,TRBV6-1,ASSESGRNTIY
TRBJ2-7,TRBV28,ASSLGTLSYEQY
TRBJ1-1,TRBV6-5,ASSSQRGTEAF
.,TRBV6-5,ASSLTTGLYEQY
TRBJ1-3,TRBV5-7,ASRIGGESGNTIY